The 4 T cell receptor beta chains presented below share a single source sample, sequenced in a study of CD8+CD57+ T cells in acquired aplastic anemia. CDR3 and TCR beta VDJ profiling relied on genomic DNA as the template. TCRdb re-derived calls from the reads in MiXCR, one entry per CDR3 protein. The table has about 200,000 distinct CDR3 sequences, 65% seen once. Patients selected for sequencing had displayed CD8+CD57+ cell expansion by flow cytometry. Sequencing was carried out using sorted CD4+, CD8+, or CD8+CD57+ T cells (not recorded which) from PBMCs. These receptors were collected from a human donor with aplastic anemia.

V is TRBV5-1 and J is TRBJ1-1, with TRBD1 identical over 9 bases. This CDR3 comprises 14 residues. Germline CDR1 and CDR2: SGHRS and YFSETQ. J was trimmed by 5 bases and V by 0 bases; bases with no gene match: 2. The CDR3 nucleotides are TGCGCCAGCAGCTTGGGGACAGGGGATACTGAAGCTTTCTTT. Translating it yields CASSLGTGDTEAFF.

The V call is TRBV5-6, the J call TRBJ1-6, with no clear D. Trimming removed 3 bases at V and 8 bases at J, with 15 bases between. The CDR3 is 15 residues long. Germline CDR1 reads SGHDT; CDR2 reads YYEEEE. The CDR3 is CASSSERTVYSPLHF. The CDR3 nucleotides read TGTGCCAGCAGCTCCGAGCGGACCGTATATTCACCCCTCCACTTT.

CDR3 loop: CATSDPRGAADTQYF. The CDR3, as DNA: TGTGCCACCAGTGACCCAAGAGGGGCCGCAGATACGCAGTATTTT. The chain combines TRBV24-1 with TRBJ2-3, with D perhaps assigned TRBD1 or TRBD2 (5 bases each). With 4 bases removed from V and 4 bases from J, the gap between germline ends came to 14 bases. This CDR3 is 15 amino acids long. The germline gives CDR1 KGHDR, CDR2 SFDVKD.

The CDR3 spells CASSDPDRPLYGYTF. CDR3 sequence (DNA): TGTGCCAGCAGCGATCCCGACAGGCCACTCTATGGCTACACCTTC. This rearrangement joins TRBV2 to TRBJ1-2; tentative D call: TRBD1 (6 bases). Germline V gene data show CDR1 as SNHLY and CDR2 as FYNNEI. This CDR3 is built from 15 residues. Trimming removed 6 bases at V and 4 bases at J, with 18 bases between.